Sequencing of this T cell receptor (beta chain) was carried out in a study of tumor-infiltrating lymphocytes in primary liver carcinoma. Regarding the study as a whole: Just about 7-24% of leading clones were found in every one of five regions. The top-250-clone fraction was significantly higher in tumors than in blood (p = 0.039).

Constant-region priming of around 500 ng total RNA yielded TCR beta cDNA. ARM-PCR, slightly modified, supplied the TCR beta libraries through three nested multiplex PCR rounds. TCRdb reanalysed the multiplex PCR reads using MiXCR and keeps one entry per CDR3 protein. The data show about 35,000 distinct CDR3 sequences, just under 75% seen once. Between 20 and 30 mg of unsorted bulk tissue served as the source from which RNA and DNA were co-extracted. No treatment had been given to the patients, who were chronically infected with HBV. A few counts support this clonotype. Its cognate antigen is unknown. This clonotype was sampled from a man aged 40-55 years with primary liver carcinoma and hepatitis B virus infection. Material for sequencing was liver tumor tissue from sampling region 4. Documented subset: tumor region T4, right-lateral pole.

CDR3 coding DNA: TGCAGCGTATTAAGCGGGGTGGCAGGTCAGTACTTC. Its protein is CSVLSGVAGQYF. J is TRBJ2-1 and V is TRBV29-1; TRBD2 aligns across 7 bases. The J call may be incorrect, as the DNA end agrees better with TRBJ2-4. The CDR3 sequence is 12 residues long. CDR1 is SQVTM and CDR2 is ANQGSEA in the germline V gene.